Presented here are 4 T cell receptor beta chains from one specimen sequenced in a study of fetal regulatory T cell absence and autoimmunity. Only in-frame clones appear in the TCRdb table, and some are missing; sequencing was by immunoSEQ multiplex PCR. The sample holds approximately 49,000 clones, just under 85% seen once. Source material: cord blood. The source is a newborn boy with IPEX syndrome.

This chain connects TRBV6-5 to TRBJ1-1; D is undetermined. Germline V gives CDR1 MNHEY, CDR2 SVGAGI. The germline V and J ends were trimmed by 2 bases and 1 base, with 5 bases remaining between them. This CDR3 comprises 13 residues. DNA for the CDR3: TGTGCCAGCAGTTACACGGAGAACACTGAAGCTTTCTTT. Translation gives CASSYTENTEAFF.

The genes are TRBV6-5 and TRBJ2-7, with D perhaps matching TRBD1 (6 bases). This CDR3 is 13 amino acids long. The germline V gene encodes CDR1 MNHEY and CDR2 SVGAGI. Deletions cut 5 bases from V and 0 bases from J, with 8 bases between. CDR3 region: CASSPGHSYEQYF. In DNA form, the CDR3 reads TGTGCCAGCAGTCCGGGACACTCCTACGAGCAGTACTTC.

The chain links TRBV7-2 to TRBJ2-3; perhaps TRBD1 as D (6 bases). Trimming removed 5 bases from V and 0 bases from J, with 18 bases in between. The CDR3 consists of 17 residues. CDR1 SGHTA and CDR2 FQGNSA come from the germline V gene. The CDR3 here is CASSLHPSRGSTDTQYF. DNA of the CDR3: TGTGCCAGCAGCCTACACCCATCGAGGGGGAGCACAGATACGCAGTATTTT.

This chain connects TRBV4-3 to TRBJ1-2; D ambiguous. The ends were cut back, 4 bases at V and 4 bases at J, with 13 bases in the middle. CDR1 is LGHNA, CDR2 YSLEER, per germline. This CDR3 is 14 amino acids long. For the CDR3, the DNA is TGCGCCAGCAGCCCCACCGGAGGCAGCTATGGCTACACCTTC. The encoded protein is CASSPTGGSYGYTF.